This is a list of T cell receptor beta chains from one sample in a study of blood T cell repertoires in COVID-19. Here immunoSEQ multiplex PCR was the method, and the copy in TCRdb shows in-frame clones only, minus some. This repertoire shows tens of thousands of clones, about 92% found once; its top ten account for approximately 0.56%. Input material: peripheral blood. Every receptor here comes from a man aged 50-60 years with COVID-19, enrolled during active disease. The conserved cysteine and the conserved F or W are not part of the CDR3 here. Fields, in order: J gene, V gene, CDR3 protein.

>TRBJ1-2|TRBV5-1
ASSLGFQGTANYGYT
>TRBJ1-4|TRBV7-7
ASSQGTNEKLF
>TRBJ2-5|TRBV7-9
ASSPGTSGQETQY
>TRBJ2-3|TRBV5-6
ASSATSGRGDTDTQY
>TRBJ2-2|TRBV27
ASSLSTGVGTGELF
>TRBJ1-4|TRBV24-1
ATSDPTDNNEKLF
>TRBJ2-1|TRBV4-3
ASSLGLAGSYEQF
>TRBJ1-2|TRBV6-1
ASSEGATGYT
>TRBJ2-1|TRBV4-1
ASSQDSPGTYNEQF
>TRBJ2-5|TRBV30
AWSVGLAGGTQY
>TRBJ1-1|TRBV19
ASASQEKGLVAF
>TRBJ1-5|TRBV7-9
ASSSDREGVGGNQPQH
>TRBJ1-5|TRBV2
ASSGTGNNQPQH
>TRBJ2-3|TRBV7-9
ASSFLQGATDTQY
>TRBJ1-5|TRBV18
APRLRGFFPQH
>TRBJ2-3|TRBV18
ASSSALASADTQY
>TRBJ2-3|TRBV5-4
ASSSRASGSLDTQY
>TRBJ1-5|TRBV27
ASNTGVDYSNQPQH
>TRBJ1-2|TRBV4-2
ASSQEWQGNYGYT
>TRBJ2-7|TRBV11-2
ASSLTDRGYEQY
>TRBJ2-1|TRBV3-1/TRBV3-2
ASSQDRLAGRYNEQF
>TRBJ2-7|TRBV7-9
ASSLIGTHYEQY
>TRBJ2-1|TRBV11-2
ASSLVGTRNEQF
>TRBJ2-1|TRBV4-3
ASSQDAGLAGVDEQF
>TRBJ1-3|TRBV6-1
ASSGGDGHAYSGNTIY
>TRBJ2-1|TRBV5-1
ASSFAGTSGRLWNEQF
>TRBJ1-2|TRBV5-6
ASSFPGQGTYGYT
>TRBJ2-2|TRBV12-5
ASGLVLPGPNTGELF
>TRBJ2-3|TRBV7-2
ASSLIRTSGTDTQY
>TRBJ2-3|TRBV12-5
ASGGLAYTDTQY
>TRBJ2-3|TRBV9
ASSALSGSTDTQY
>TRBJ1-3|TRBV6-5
ASSRDIAGNTIY
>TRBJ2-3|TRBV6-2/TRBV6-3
ASSYSRGKNTQY
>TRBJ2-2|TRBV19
ASRFRAQGYTGELF
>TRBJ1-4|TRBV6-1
ASSEKGNPGAGEKLF
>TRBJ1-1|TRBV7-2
ASSTRTGNTEAF
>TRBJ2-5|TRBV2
ASRQTSGQETQY
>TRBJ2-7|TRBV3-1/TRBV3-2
ASSFYGGGYEQY
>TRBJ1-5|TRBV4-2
ASSRRRDFSNQPQH
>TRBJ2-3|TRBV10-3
AISDPAGGTDTQY
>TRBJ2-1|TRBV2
ASTEGLASEQF
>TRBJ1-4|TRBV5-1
ASSLGVRETNEKLF
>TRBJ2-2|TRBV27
ASSLGLITGELF
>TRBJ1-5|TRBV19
ASSISGNSNQPQH